A selection of T cell receptor beta chains follows, all from one sample in a study of blood T cell repertoires in COVID-19. The assay was immunoSEQ multiplex PCR, and TCRdb's table has in-frame clones only and misses some. The table lists approximately 110,000 clones, roughly 83% of them singletons. The sample was peripheral blood. Receptor source: a human donor in a cohort sampled during active COVID-19. CDR3s include the opening cysteine and the closing phenylalanine or tryptophan. D genes are given only for firm matches. Only part of the rows carry a size: once, few, many, or a class if the clone is expanded.

CDR3 protein	CDR3 DNA	V gene	J gene	clone size	D gene
CASSLIGQGIMNTEAFF	TGTGCCAGCAGCTTAATAGGGCAGGGTATCATGAACACTGAAGCTTTCTTT	TRBV11-3	TRBJ1-1	-	-
CASSFGTGGPNEKLFF	TGTGCCAGCAGCTTCGGGACAGGGGGACCCAATGAAAAACTGTTTTTT	TRBV7-9	TRBJ1-4	-	TRBD1
CASSQAGAKNIQYF	TGTGCCAGCAGCCAAGCAGGGGCCAAAAACATTCAGTACTTC	TRBV3-1/TRBV3-2	TRBJ2-4	-	-
CASSWGGTGSYNGYTF	TGTGCCAGCAGCTGGGGAGGGACAGGGTCCTACAATGGCTACACCTTC	TRBV11-2	TRBJ1-2	-	TRBD1
CAIPTNSGYNEQFF	TGTGCCATTCCGACGAATAGCGGTTACAATGAACAGTTCTTC	TRBV21-1	TRBJ2-1	-	-
CATSDSRTVLNEQFF	TGTGCCACCAGTGATTCCAGGACAGTGCTCAATGAGCAGTTCTTC	TRBV24-1	TRBJ2-1	-	-
CASSLGHNSYEQYF	TGTGCCAGCAGTTTAGGGCATAACTCCTACGAGCAGTACTTC	TRBV27	TRBJ2-7	-	-
CASSLNTEAFF	TGCGCCAGCAGCCTTAACACTGAAGCTTTCTTT	TRBV5-1	TRBJ1-1	few	-
CASSLPYGGELFF	TGTGCCAGCAGTCTACCTTATGGCGGGGAGCTGTTTTTT	TRBV12-3/TRBV12-4	TRBJ2-2	-	-
CASSPQGGSADTQYF	TGTGCCAGCAGCCCTCAGGGCGGGAGCGCAGATACGCAGTATTTT	TRBV11-2	TRBJ2-3	-	TRBD2
CASRTSGGSYEQYF	TGTGCCAGCAGGACTAGCGGTGGCTCCTACGAGCAGTACTTC	TRBV6-5	TRBJ2-7	-	TRBD2
CASSKGDSSGANVLTF	TGTGCCAGCAGTAAGGGCGACAGTTCTGGGGCCAACGTCCTGACTTTC	TRBV25-1	TRBJ2-6	once	-
CASSIGLGGFVNQPQHF	TGTGCCAGTAGTATTGGGCTTGGTGGCTTCGTCAATCAGCCCCAGCATTTT	TRBV19	TRBJ1-5	-	-
CASSPMGASYEQYF	TGTGCCAGCAGTCCAATGGGGGCGTCCTACGAGCAGTACTTC	TRBV11-2	TRBJ2-7	once	-
CASSQGGWDSFYGYTF	TGCGCCAGCAGCCAAGGGGGTTGGGACAGCTTCTATGGCTACACCTTC	TRBV4-3	TRBJ1-2	-	TRBD1
CASSTGLAGGTTRFF	TGTGCCAGTAGTACCGGACTAGCGGGAGGGACTACACGGTTCTTC	TRBV19	TRBJ2-1	-	TRBD2
CSVNTDRGGYGYTF	TGCAGCGTAAACACGGACAGGGGGGGCTATGGCTACACCTTC	TRBV29-1	TRBJ1-2	-	TRBD1
CASSFSPPTRAGESGANVLTF	TGTGCCAGCAGCTTTTCCCCCCCCACCCGCGCAGGGGAATCTGGGGCCAACGTCCTGACTTTC	TRBV7-6	TRBJ2-6	-	-
CASGPGTSGNHEQYF	TGTGCTAGTGGACCCGGGACTAGCGGGAACCACGAGCAGTACTTC	TRBV12-5	TRBJ2-7	-	TRBD2
CASSLALRDRGNTEAFF	TGCGCCAGCAGCTTGGCCCTTAGGGACAGGGGGAACACTGAAGCTTTCTTT	TRBV5-1	TRBJ1-1	-	TRBD1
CASSGGAQGYTF	TGTGCCAGCAGTGGGGGGGCGCAGGGCTACACCTTC	TRBV6-6	TRBJ1-2	-	-
CATSRGTVGNQPQHF	TGTGCCACCAGCAGGGGGACAGTTGGCAATCAGCCCCAGCATTTT	TRBV15	TRBJ1-5	-	TRBD1